The text below deals with one T cell receptor (beta chain). Its antigen is still unknown. This sample stems from a study of regulatory T cells in long-lasting Graves disease. As for time point: newly diagnosed GD, antithyroid drugs for less than 3 months. Generation of the TCR library employed RNA extracted from PBMCs. Study-level findings and limits: Persistent disease preferred TRBV28, TRBJ1-2 and TRBJ2-5.

With 1 base clipped from V and 9 bases from J, the junction kept 12 bases outside the gene matches. The CDR3 spans 16 residues. Germline CDR1 is LNHNV and CDR2 is YYDKDF (reference sequence). Building the TCR beta libraries relied on iRepertoire HTBI primers, and CDR3 regions underwent Arm-PCR. MiXCR was run by TCRdb on the multiplex PCR reads, yielding one entry per CDR3 protein. The data show 450,000 to 700,000 distinct CDR3 sequences, 13% seen once. This sample was shared with a second study, whose subject was T cells in Graves' hyperthyroidism and ophthalmopathy. That report adds: No ophthalmopathy progression within 18 months constituted stable Graves' hyperthyroidism. The primer set for the first-round RT-PCR of the TCR CDR3 was HTBI.

The chain employs TRBV15 and TRBJ2-1; 7 nucleotides match TRBD2. The sample in question was peripheral blood mononuclear cells (PBMCs), obtained at new diagnosis, from a patient treated with antithyroid drugs. This clonotype originated in a man younger than 45 with Graves disease. The CDR3 is CATSRVHSAGDGEQFF. The CDR3 DNA sequence: TGTGCCACCAGCAGAGTCCATTCCGCGGGAGACGGTGAGCAGTTCTTC.